The 11 T cell receptor beta chains reported below all come from one sample, sequenced in a study of blood T cell repertoires in COVID-19. Data came from immunoSEQ multiplex PCR; TCRdb stores just in-frame clones and leaves some out. This sample yields some 220,000 clones, of which roughly 84% are seen a single time; roughly 2.8% belongs to the top ten. The specimen sequenced was peripheral blood. The receptor set was obtained from a man in his fifties or sixties who had recovered from COVID-19.

The chain combines TRBV2 with TRBJ2-2; D is unclear. Trimming took off 4 bases at V and 3 bases at J, with 12 bases between the two ends. Germline V CDR1 and CDR2: SNHLY, FYNNEI. The CDR3 runs 15 residues. The CDR3 bases are TGTGCCAGCAGTGCGTGGGCATTGGACACCGGGGAGCTGTTTTTT. The encoded protein is CASSAWALDTGELFF.

The V call is TRBV29-1, the J call TRBJ1-1; unclear D gene. Trimming removed 8 bases at V and 8 bases at J, with 15 bases between. This CDR3 has 11 residues. Germline V gives CDR1 SQVTM, CDR2 ANQGSEA. Here the CDR3 reads CSYGRSGEAFF. DNA for the CDR3: TGCAGCTATGGCCGCTCCGGGGAAGCTTTCTTT.

The CDR3 DNA sequence: TGTGCCAGCAGACCTACCGGGACAGGGCGCTACGAGCAGTACTTC. Its protein product is CASRPTGTGRYEQYF. The chain uses TRBV28 and TRBJ2-7; 9 bases fit TRBD1. CDR3 size: 15 residues. Germline CDR1 MDHEN, CDR2 SYDVKM. The trim removed 6 bases at V and 3 bases at J, leaving 9 bases unmatched.

This clone was observed a few times. This sequence joins TRBV28 and TRBJ2-3; D is unresolved. Germline V gives CDR1 MDHEN, CDR2 SYDVKM. V was shortened by 6 bases and J by 5 bases, with 6 bases between the two germline ends. The CDR3 contains 11 residues. CDR3 loop: CASRARDTQYF. The CDR3 DNA sequence: TGTGCCAGCAGAGCGAGAGATACGCAGTATTTT.

This chain uses TRBV14 with TRBJ2-1; TRBD1 agrees at 8 bases. This CDR3 has 17 amino acids. The junction had 7 bases not matched to a gene; V was cut back by 0 bases and J by 3 bases. The V gene's germline CDR1 is SGHDN and CDR2 FVKESK. The CDR3 DNA follows: TGTGCCAGCAGCCAAGATCTTCGGGACAGGATCTACAATGAGCAGTTCTTC. Amino acids: CASSQDLRDRIYNEQFF.

This clone came up once. The conserved closing phenylalanine or tryptophan is absent in this CDR3, likely reflecting a read error. It is unclear where the CDR3 begins or ends on the DNA, so no DNA is shown, and the CDR3 is as TCRdb lists it. The chain recombines TRBV11-3 with TRBJ2-7; TRBD2 is the table's D call, not checked against the DNA. The CDR3 spans 8 amino acids, including both terminal residues. Germline V gene sequence: CDR1 SGHNT, CDR2 YENEEA. CDR3 loop: CASSLDRG.

V gene TRBV30 combines with J gene TRBJ1-3; D possibly corresponds to TRBD1 (6 bases). Trimming shortened V by 2 bases and J by 0 bases, and 14 bases separated the two germline ends. Germline V gene sequence: CDR1 GTSNPN, CDR2 SVGIG (reference sequence). This CDR3 comprises 16 residues. For the CDR3, the DNA is TGTGCCTGGAGTAACAGGGTAGGATTCTCTGGAAACACCATATATTTT. The encoded protein is CAWSNRVGFSGNTIYF.

Only a few counts were recorded for this clone. This chain joins TRBV19 and TRBJ2-7; unclear D gene. This CDR3 is 14 amino acids long. Germline assignment: CDR1 LNHDA and CDR2 SQIVND (reference sequence). Trimming took off 2 bases at V and 2 bases at J, with 10 bases between the two ends. The CDR3 sequence: CASSIQPSAYEQYF. In nucleotides, the CDR3 is TGTGCCAGTAGTATACAACCCAGCGCCTACGAGCAGTACTTC. Complete variable domain (other parts from reference TRBV19 and TRBJ2-7): DGGITQSPKYLFRKEGQNVTLSCEQNLNHDAMYWYRQDPGQGLRLIYYSQIVNDFQKGDIAEGYSVSREKKESFPLTVTSAQKNPTAFYLCASSIQPSAYEQYFGPGTRLTVT.

The chain combines TRBV15 with TRBJ1-4, with 8 positions matching TRBD1. The germline CDR1 and CDR2 sequences are LNHNV and YYDKDF (reference sequence). The ends lost 5 bases at V and 10 bases at J; junction bases unmatched: 15. The CDR3 has 16 amino acids. CDR3: CATSSPTGTGEGKLFF. As DNA, the CDR3 is TGTGCCACCAGCTCCCCAACCGGGACAGGAGAGGGAAAACTGTTTTTT.

The chain joins TRBV10-1 to TRBJ2-7; D may be TRBD1 (6 bases). The CDR3 has 12 amino acids. Germline CDR1 is WNHNN and CDR2 is SYGVQD (reference sequence). Trimming left V 6 bases short and J 6 bases short, with 12 bases between. CDR3 DNA: TGCGCCAGCAGAGGTACAGGGTCCGAGCAGTACTTC. It codes for CASRGTGSEQYF.

The chain has TRBV28 and TRBJ1-2; D call uncertain. The ends were cut back, 5 bases at V and 0 bases at J, with 13 bases in the middle. CDR1 is MDHEN, CDR2 SYDVKM, per germline. The CDR3 extends over 15 amino acids. CDR3 DNA sequence: TGTGCCAGCAGTCGACCCGACTTAGCTAACTATGGCTACACCTTC. This codes for CASSRPDLANYGYTF.